This record concerns one T cell receptor beta chain sequence. The antigen remains undetermined. Germline trimming cut 5 bases from V and 3 bases from J; bases unmatched to any gene: 24. The germline CDR1 and CDR2 sequences are PRHDT and FYEKMQ (reference sequence). The CDR3 sequence is 22 residues long. These data are taken from a study of molecular identifiers for immune sequencing clone quantification. Study overall: RNA from about 20,000 or 100,000 naive CD8 cells was split five ways in replicates, with four sequenced. General study findings and limits: The share of molecules held by clones above 20 RNA copies was over 97% in effector cells and under 1% in naive cells.

Previously reported methods and listed TCR primers produced the bulk TCR libraries. TCRdb redid the calling of the PCR reads with MiXCR, one entry per CDR3 protein. Of approximately 320,000 distinct CDR3 sequences in the sample, roughly 24% are singletons; the top ten hold 0.7% to 0.95%. Naive CD8 T cells, phenotype CD8+CD4-CCR7+CD45RA+, were sorted. Sequencing was done on a sample of naive CD8+ T cells from blood, with Jurkat cell RNA spiked in. Subset indicated: FACS-sorted CD8+CD4-CCR7+CD45RA+ naive T cells. The J gene is TRBJ2-3, the V gene TRBV13; 12 bases line up with TRBD2. The clonotype comes from a human donor in good health. Some libraries in this study had Jurkat cell RNA spiked in. CDR3 nucleotides: TGTGCCAGCAGCCCCTCGATAGGCCAATCCGGGACTAGCGGGCGTGAAACAGATACGCAGTATTTT. Amino acid sequence: CASSPSIGQSGTSGRETDTQYF.